These T cell receptor beta chains were read from a single sample in a study of T cell responses to AZD1222 COVID-19 vaccine. Libraries were prepared by immunoSEQ multiplex PCR; TCRdb keeps only in-frame clonotypes and omits some of them. The sample yields about 110,000 clones, roughly 92% seen once. The sample here was peripheral blood, taken 28 days after the second AZD1222 dose. The receptors derive from an adult who received the AZD1222 COVID-19 vaccine. Each CDR3 is given with its conserved first and last residue. The D gene is left open where the match is weak. Clone size, where shown, is once, few, many, or a class for clones that have expanded.

d_call j_call v_call clone_size cdr3_nt cdr3_aa
. TRBJ2-7 TRBV5-4 . TGTGCCAGCAGCTCAGGGGCTCTTGTTTCCTACGAGCAGTACTTC CASSSGALVSYEQYF
TRBD1 TRBJ2-7 TRBV11-2 . TGTGCCAGCAGCTCCATCCCAACGGGGACAGGGGGACTCGAGCAGTACTTC CASSSIPTGTGGLEQYF
. TRBJ2-5 TRBV12-5 . TGTGCTAGTGGTTTGGAGGCAGGGGGGATGTTAGAGACCCAGTACTTC CASGLEAGGMLETQYF
. TRBJ1-2 TRBV12-5 . TGTGCTAGTGGGAGGACAGCCGCCGCCAACTATGGCTACACCTTC CASGRTAAANYGYTF
TRBD1 TRBJ1-6 TRBV5-1 . TGCGCCAGCAGCGAGGGGACAGGGGATTCACCCCTCCACTTT CASSEGTGDSPLHF
. TRBJ2-7 TRBV11-3 . TGTGCCAGCAGCTTATGGTTGAGGGCCTACGAGCAGTACTTC CASSLWLRAYEQYF
. TRBJ1-6 TRBV11-2 . TGTGCCAGCAGCTTAGTTGGCAGGGAAAATTCACCCCTCCACTTT CASSLVGRENSPLHF
. TRBJ2-7 TRBV2 . TGTGCCAGCAGTGTCGACATGGGCTACGAGCAGTACTTC CASSVDMGYEQYF
TRBD2 TRBJ2-3 TRBV18 . TGTGCCAGCTCACCACCGATTCGGGGGGGCAAAGATACGCAGTATTTT CASSPPIRGGKDTQYF
TRBD1 TRBJ1-6 TRBV30 . TGTGCCTGCAGGGACAGAACTAATTCACCCCTCCACTTT CACRDRTNSPLHF
. TRBJ1-2 TRBV19 . TGTGCCAGTACCCGGGGGGACGGCTACACCTTC CASTRGDGYTF
. TRBJ2-7 TRBV12-3/TRBV12-4 . TGTGCCAGCAATCAGGGGTCCCACGAGCAGTACTTC CASNQGSHEQYF
TRBD2 TRBJ2-7 TRBV7-2 . TGTGCCAGCAGCTTATCGCGGGGGGAAACCTACGAGCAGTACTTC CASSLSRGETYEQYF
. TRBJ1-2 TRBV12-3/TRBV12-4 . TGTGCCAGCAGTACGACAGAGAACTATGGCTACACCTTC CASSTTENYGYTF
TRBD1 TRBJ2-5 TRBV10-3 . TGTGCCATCAGTGTTGGGCAGGGGGCAGGAGAGACCCAGTACTTC CAISVGQGAGETQYF
. TRBJ1-3 TRBV4-3 once TGCGCCAGCAGCCAAGATAGACCGGCTCCGGGAAACACCATATATTTT CASSQDRPAPGNTIYF